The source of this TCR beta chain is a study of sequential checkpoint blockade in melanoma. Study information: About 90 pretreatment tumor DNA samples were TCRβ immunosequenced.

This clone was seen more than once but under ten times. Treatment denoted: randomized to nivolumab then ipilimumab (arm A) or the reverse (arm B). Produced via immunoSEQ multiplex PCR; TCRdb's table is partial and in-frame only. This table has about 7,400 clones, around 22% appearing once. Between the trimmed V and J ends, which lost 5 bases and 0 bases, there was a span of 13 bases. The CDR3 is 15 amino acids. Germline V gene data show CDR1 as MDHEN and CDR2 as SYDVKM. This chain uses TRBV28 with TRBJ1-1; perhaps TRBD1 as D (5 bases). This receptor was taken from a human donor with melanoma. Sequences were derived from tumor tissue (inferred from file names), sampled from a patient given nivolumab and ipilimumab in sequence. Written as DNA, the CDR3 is TGTGCCAGCAGTGGAAGGGGCCGAATGAACACTGAAGCTTTCTTT. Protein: CASSGRGRMNTEAFF.